This entry lists 15 T cell receptor beta chains sequenced from one sample in a study of T cell repertoires in cytomegalovirus infection (dated by TCRdb to between 2018 and 2021). The sequencer was an Illumina HiSeq 1500. TCRdb reanalyzed the raw reads on its own, using fastp at Q25 for trimming and MiXCR for clone calling, and kept in-frame beta chains. All rows with the same CDR3 protein become a single entry with the most common DNA and genes. The sample contains around 530,000 distinct CDR3 sequences, more than 15% of them found a single time. The top ten hold roughly a quarter of the sample. The sample consisted of CD8+ T cells from PBMCs. The receptor source for this set is a human donor in good health (CMV status not recorded). Some clones in this sample may be carry-over from other donors' samples.

This clonotype was counted a few times. The rearrangement joins TRBV10-3 to TRBJ1-3, with no clear D. The CDR3 is made up of 15 amino acids. The germline V gene encodes CDR1 ENHRY and CDR2 SYGVKD. Trimming pared 3 bases from V and 2 bases from J, leaving 11 bases between. CDR3: CAISERRETGNTIYF. The DNA for the CDR3 is TGTGCCATCAGTGAAAGAAGGGAAACTGGAAACACCATATATTTT.

As to this clonotype: A much larger clone lies one base from this, so it may be a read error. A read error is likely, as this CDR3 ends without the conserved phenylalanine or tryptophan. J is TRBJ2-7 and V is TRBV19, with 7 positions matching TRBD2. Per the germline V gene, CDR1 is LNHDA and CDR2 is SQIVND (reference sequence). The junction had 5 bases not matched to a gene; V was cut back by 1 base and J by 5 bases. The CDR3 is made up of 14 amino acids. In nucleotides, the CDR3 is TGTGCCAGTAGTATAGCGGGAGGTTACCACGAGCAGTACATC. Protein product: CASSIAGGYHEQYI.

The rearrangement links TRBV5-6 to TRBJ2-3; 7 nucleotides line up with TRBD1. The CDR3 is made up of 16 amino acids. Germline V gene sequence: CDR1 SGHDT, CDR2 YYEEEE. The J segment lost 2 bases and the V segment lost 0 bases, leaving 6 bases of the junction unmatched. This CDR3 is CASSLGGTASTDTQYF. The CDR3 bases are TGTGCCAGCAGCTTGGGAGGGACAGCTTCCACAGATACGCAGTATTTT.

This sequence joins TRBV5-1 and TRBJ2-1; 9 nucleotides match TRBD1. CDR1 and CDR2 (germline): SGHRS, YFSETQ. J lost 4 bases, V lost 4 bases, and 9 bases had no gene match. This CDR3 is 16 amino acids long. The CDR3 DNA follows: TGCGCCAGCAGCCCGGATGGGACAGGGTTATACAATGAGCAGTTCTTC. This encodes CASSPDGTGLYNEQFF.

At least ten counts were recorded for this clonotype. This rearrangement joins TRBV11-2 to TRBJ2-2; D may be TRBD2 (6 bases). Looked up from germline, CDR1 is SGHAT and CDR2 is FQNNGV. The CDR3 covers 18 residues. The germline V and J ends were trimmed by 1 base and 1 base, with 16 bases remaining between them. Written as DNA, the CDR3 is TGTGCCAGCAGCTTAGGGATTGGGGGGATCGAGAACACCGGGGAGCTGTTTTTT. It is translated as CASSLGIGGIENTGELFF.

A few counts support this clonotype. The J gene is TRBJ1-4, the V gene TRBV7-9; unclear D gene. There are 14 residues in the CDR3. With 2 bases removed from V and 6 bases from J, the gap between germline ends came to 10 bases. Germline V gene lookup returns CDR1 SEHNR and CDR2 FQNEAQ (reference sequence). The CDR3 bases are TGTGCCAGCAGCTTAATACAGCTACATGAAAAACTGTTTTTT. This translates into CASSLIQLHEKLFF.

In this sample, this clonotype turned up a few times. The chain has TRBV19 and TRBJ1-1, with 7 bases that match TRBD1. CDR3 length equals 17 residues. Trimming took 3 bases from V and 0 from J; bases not matched to a gene: 10. CDR1 is LNHDA, CDR2 SQIVND, per germline (reference sequence). The CDR3: CASSIDREGGVNTEAFF. As DNA, the CDR3 is TGTGCCAGTAGTATCGACAGGGAGGGAGGAGTGAACACTGAAGCTTTCTTT. Full variable domain (missing parts from reference TRBV19 and TRBJ1-1): DGGITQSPKYLFRKEGQNVTLSCEQNLNHDAMYWYRQDPGQGLRLIYYSQIVNDFQKGDIAEGYSVSREKKESFPLTVTSAQKNPTAFYLCASSIDREGGVNTEAFFGQGTRLTVV.

This clonotype was observed many times. The chain combines TRBV7-9 with TRBJ2-5, with D uncertain. Trimming shortened V by 2 bases and J by 3 bases, and 7 bases separated the two germline ends. In germline, CDR1 is SEHNR, CDR2 FQNEAQ (reference sequence). The CDR3 length is 13 residues. For the CDR3, the DNA is TGTGCCAGCAGCTTAAGTACAGAAGAGACCCAGTACTTC. Encoded protein: CASSLSTEETQYF. Full variable domain (remainder filled in from reference TRBV7-9 and TRBJ2-5): DTGVSQNPRHKITKRGQNVTFRCDPISEHNRLYWYRQTLGQGPEFLTYFQNEAQLEKSRLLSDRFSAERPKGSFSTLEIQRTEQGDSAMYLCASSLSTEETQYFGPGTRLLVL.

Remarks on this clonotype: At one of its ends the junction is not consistent with the germline gene, which may arise from a read error. The chain is built from TRBV9 and TRBJ1-1; no definite D call. CDR3 length equals 9 residues. Germline V gene data show CDR1 as SGDLS and CDR2 as YYNGEE. CDR3 loop: CASSATETF. CDR3 bases: TGTGCCAGCAGCGCCACGGAGACTTTT. Full variable domain (outside the CDR3, taken from reference TRBV9 and TRBJ1-1): DSGVTQTPKHLITATGQRVTLRCSPRSGDLSVYWYQQSLDQGLQFLIQYYNGEERAKGNILERFSAQQFPDLHSELNLSSLELGDSALYFCASSATETFGQGTRLTVV.

In its sample, this clonotype was seen many times. The V and J genes are TRBV7-3 and TRBJ2-3; 10 bases agree with TRBD2. After removal of 3 bases from V and 3 bases from J, the junction contained 3 bases not matched to a gene. Germline V CDR1 and CDR2: SGHTA, FQGTGA. There are 15 residues in the CDR3. DNA for the CDR3: TGTGCCAGCAGCTTGAGCGGGGGGGCTACAGATACGCAGTATTTT. Amino acid sequence: CASSLSGGATDTQYF.

V and J are TRBV29-1 and TRBJ1-1, with D unresolved. Germline CDR1 reads SQVTM; CDR2 reads ANQGSEA. This CDR3 is built from 12 residues. The V gene lost 4 bases and the J gene lost 2 bases, with 8 bases spanning the gap. The CDR3 is CSVGVTNTEAFF. The DNA for the CDR3 is TGCAGCGTTGGAGTAACTAACACTGAAGCTTTCTTT.

This clonotype was observed a few times. The chain employs TRBV11-2 and TRBJ2-3; D unresolved. Trimming cost V 1 base and J 6 bases, with 20 bases left between them. CDR3 length: 17 amino acids. Germline CDR1 reads SGHAT; CDR2 reads FQNNGV. CDR3 amino acids: CASSLAHFRTGTDTQYF. The CDR3, as DNA: TGTGCCAGCAGCTTAGCTCATTTTAGGACCGGTACTGATACGCAGTATTTT.

In this sample, this clonotype turned up a few times. V gene TRBV5-6 combines with J gene TRBJ2-1, with a weak D call TRBD2 (5 bases). Trimming removed 0 bases at V and 5 bases at J, with 12 bases between. The CDR3 totals 15 residues. The germline V gene encodes CDR1 SGHDT and CDR2 YYEEEE. The CDR3 nucleotides are TGTGCCAGCAGCTTGGCCCTAGAGGGCAACAATGAGCAGTTCTTC. Translated, it gives CASSLALEGNNEQFF.

This clonotype showed up just a few times. The V call is TRBV6-2 or TRBV6-3, the J call TRBJ1-3; no reliable D call. The V end was cut by 7 bases, the J end by 0 bases, with 13 bases between. This CDR3 spans 15 amino acids. Germline lookup yields CDR1 MNHEY and CDR2 SVGEGT. The CDR3 spells CASTEDGYSGNTIYF. CDR3 sequence (DNA): TGTGCCAGCACCGAGGACGGCTACTCTGGAAACACCATATATTTT.

The chain is built from TRBV20-1 and TRBJ2-1; TRBD2 matches 10 bases. Trimming removed 1 base from V and 5 bases from J; junction bases left unmatched: 8. Germline V CDR1 and CDR2: DFQATT, SNEGSKA (reference sequence). This CDR3 has 16 amino acids. The CDR3 DNA reads TGCAGTGCTAGAGCCCTCCTAGCGGGAGATCACAATGAGCAGTTCTTC. Amino acids: CSARALLAGDHNEQFF.